One T cell receptor beta chain is described in this entry. These data are taken from a study of blood T cell repertoires in COVID-19. Study background: The study drew acute and convalescent COVID-19 samples from the United States, Italy and Spain. PBMCs, B-cell-depleted T cells, or T cells provided the cDNA or gDNA that made up the material.

In the authors' workflow: Reference gene primer amplification yielded estimated nucleated cell counts. Produced via immunoSEQ multiplex PCR; TCRdb's table is partial and in-frame only. V and J calls and clone size are as listed in that table; D and trimming were resolved from the DNA. The table records about 58,000 clones, about 91% of them present only once. The V and J ends lost 5 bases and 1 base respectively, with 18 bases between them. Germline lookup yields CDR1 SGHAT and CDR2 FQNNGV. CDR3 size: 17 residues. This clonotype was sampled from a woman in her fifties or sixties with active COVID-19. The chain carries TRBV11-2 and TRBJ2-1, with D possibly TRBD2 on 5 matching bases. Sequenced input: peripheral blood. The chain's CDR3 is CASSPIMLRRSYNEQFF. The CDR3 nucleotides read TGTGCCAGCAGCCCAATAATGCTGCGGAGGTCCTACAATGAGCAGTTCTTC.